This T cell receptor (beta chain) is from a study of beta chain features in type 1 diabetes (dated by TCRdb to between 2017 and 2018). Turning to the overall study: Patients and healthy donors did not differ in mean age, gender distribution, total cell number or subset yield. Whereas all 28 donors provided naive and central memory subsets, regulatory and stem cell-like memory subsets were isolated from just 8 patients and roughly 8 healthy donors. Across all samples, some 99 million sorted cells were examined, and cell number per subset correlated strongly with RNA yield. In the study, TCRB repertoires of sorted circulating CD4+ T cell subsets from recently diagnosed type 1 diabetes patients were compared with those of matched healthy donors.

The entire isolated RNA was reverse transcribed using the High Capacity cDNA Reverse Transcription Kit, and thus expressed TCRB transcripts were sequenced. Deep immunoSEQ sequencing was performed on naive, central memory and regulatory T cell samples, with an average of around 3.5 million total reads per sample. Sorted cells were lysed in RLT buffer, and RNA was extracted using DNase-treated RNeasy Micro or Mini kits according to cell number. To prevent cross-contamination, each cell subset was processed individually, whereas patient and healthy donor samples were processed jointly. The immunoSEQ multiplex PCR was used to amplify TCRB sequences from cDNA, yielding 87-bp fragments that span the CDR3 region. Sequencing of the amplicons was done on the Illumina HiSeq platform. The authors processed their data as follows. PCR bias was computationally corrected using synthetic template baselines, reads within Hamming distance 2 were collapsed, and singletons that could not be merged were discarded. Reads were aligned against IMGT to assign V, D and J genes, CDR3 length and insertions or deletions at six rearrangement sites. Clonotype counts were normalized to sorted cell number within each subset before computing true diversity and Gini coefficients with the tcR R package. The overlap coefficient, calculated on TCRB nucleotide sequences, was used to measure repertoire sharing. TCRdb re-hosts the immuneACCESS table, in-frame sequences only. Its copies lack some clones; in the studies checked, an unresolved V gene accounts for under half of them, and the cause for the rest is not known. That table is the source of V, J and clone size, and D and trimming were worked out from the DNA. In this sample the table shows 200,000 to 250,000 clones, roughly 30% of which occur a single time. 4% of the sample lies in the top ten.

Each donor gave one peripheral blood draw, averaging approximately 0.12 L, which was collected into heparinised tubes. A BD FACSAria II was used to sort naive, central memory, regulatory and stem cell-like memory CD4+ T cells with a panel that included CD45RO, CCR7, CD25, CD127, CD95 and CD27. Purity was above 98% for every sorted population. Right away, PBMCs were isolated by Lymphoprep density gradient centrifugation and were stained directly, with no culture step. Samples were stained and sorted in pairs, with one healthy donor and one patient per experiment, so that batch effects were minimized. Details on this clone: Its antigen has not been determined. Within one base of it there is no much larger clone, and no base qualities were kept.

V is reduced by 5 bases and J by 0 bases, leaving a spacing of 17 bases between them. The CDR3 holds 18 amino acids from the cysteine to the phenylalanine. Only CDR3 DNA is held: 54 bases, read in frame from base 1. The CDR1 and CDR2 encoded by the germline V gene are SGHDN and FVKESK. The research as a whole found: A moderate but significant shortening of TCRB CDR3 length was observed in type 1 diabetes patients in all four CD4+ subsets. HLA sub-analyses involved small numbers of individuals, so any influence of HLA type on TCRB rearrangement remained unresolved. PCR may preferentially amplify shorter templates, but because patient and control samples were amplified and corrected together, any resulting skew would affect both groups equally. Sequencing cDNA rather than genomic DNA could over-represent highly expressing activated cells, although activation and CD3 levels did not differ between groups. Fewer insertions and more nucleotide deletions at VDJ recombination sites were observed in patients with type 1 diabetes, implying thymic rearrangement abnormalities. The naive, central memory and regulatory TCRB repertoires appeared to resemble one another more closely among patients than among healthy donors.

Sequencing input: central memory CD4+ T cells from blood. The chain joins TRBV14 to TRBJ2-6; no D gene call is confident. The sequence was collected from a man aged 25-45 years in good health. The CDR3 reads CASSSKIQFSSGANVLTF. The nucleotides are TGTGCCAGCAGCTCCAAGATCCAATTTAGCTCTGGGGCCAACGTCCTGACTTTC.